This TCR beta chain is from a study of tissue T cells after allogeneic stem cell transplantation. Sequencing used immunoSEQ multiplex PCR; TCRdb keeps in-frame clones, though not all of them. The data contain about 26,000 clones, about 89% of them seen just once; the ten biggest clones take up roughly 2%. The CDR3 extends over 11 amino acids. This clone came up a few times. This receptor was identified in a male donor aged 60 or over who later had graft-versus-host disease after an allogeneic stem cell transplant. V is TRBV12-3 or TRBV12-4 and J is TRBJ1-1; D may be TRBD1 (6 bases). This sample comprised blood, obtained before transplantation. Written as DNA, the CDR3 is TGTGCGTGGACAGTCAACACTGAAGCTTTCTTT. This gives the protein CAWTVNTEAFF.